These 10 T cell receptor beta chains were all obtained from the same sample, sequenced in a study of identical twins. TCRdb reprocessed the 5' RACE reads with MiXCR, giving one entry per CDR3 protein. Of around 510,000 distinct CDR3 sequences listed, more than 13% are singletons. These data were also filed under a second study, of yellow fever vaccine responses in identical twins.

The sequenced sample consisted of CD4+ T cells sorted from blood. These receptors were taken from a woman under 30 in good health.

This clonotype was counted a few times. The rearrangement joins TRBV2 to TRBJ2-4, with D tentatively TRBD1 (6 bases). In germline, CDR1 is SNHLY, CDR2 FYNNEI. This CDR3 contains 14 residues. V lost 8 bases and J lost 0, with 11 bases in between. The CDR3 reads CASGNREAKNIQYF. The CDR3 DNA is TGTGCCAGCGGAAACAGGGAAGCCAAAAACATTCAGTACTTC.

This clonotype turned up a few times. The rearrangement uses TRBV20-1 and TRBJ2-3; 7 positions match TRBD1. J lost 7 bases, V lost 3 bases, and 7 bases had no gene match. The CDR3 runs to 13 residues. In germline, CDR1 is DFQATT, CDR2 SNEGSKA (reference sequence). The chain's CDR3 is CSARTTGVYTQYF. In DNA form, the CDR3 reads TGCAGTGCTAGGACAACAGGGGTATATACGCAGTATTTT.

This chain connects TRBV12-3 or TRBV12-4 to TRBJ1-2; 10 positions agree with TRBD1. The V segment lost 4 bases and the J segment 0 bases; nucleotides outside the gene matches: 14. The CDR3 is made up of 19 amino acids. CDR3 protein: CASSSRQGASSPSNYGYTF. CDR3 bases: TGTGCCAGCAGTTCGAGACAGGGGGCTTCAAGCCCCTCTAACTATGGCTACACCTTC.

The chain links TRBV6-4 to TRBJ2-1; 9 bases map to TRBD2. The CDR3 length is 19 residues. Germline V CDR1 and CDR2: MRHNA, SNTAGT. The V gene end was trimmed by 4 bases and the J gene end by 8 bases; junction bases not matched to a gene: 21. CDR3 loop: CASSVLAQSPAGGGDEQFF. The CDR3 coding sequence is TGTGCCAGCAGTGTACTGGCCCAATCACCGGCGGGAGGGGGCGATGAGCAGTTCTTC.

The chain links TRBV6-2 or TRBV6-3 to TRBJ2-5, with 7 positions matching TRBD2. Germline CDR1 MNHEY, CDR2 SVGEGT. CDR3 size: 13 residues. V lost 10 bases to trimming and J lost 1 base; unmatched junction nucleotides: 6. DNA for the CDR3: TGTGCCATCCGGGGGGACGGCCAAGAGACCCAGTACTTC. This translates into CAIRGDGQETQYF.

The chain uses TRBV7-8 and TRBJ1-3; D not certain. CDR3 length equals 13 residues. Trimming removed 8 bases at V and 0 bases at J, with 8 bases between. CDR1 and CDR2 (germline): SGHVS, FQNEAQ. CDR3 nucleotides: TGTGCCAGCGGGGAATTCTCTGGAAACACCATATATTTT. As protein: CASGEFSGNTIYF. Looking up the rest from reference TRBV7-8 and TRBJ1-3 gives the full variable domain: GAGVSQSPRYKVAKRGQDVALRCDPISGHVSLFWYQQALGQGPEFLTYFQNEAQLDKSGLPSDRFFAERPEGSVSTLKIQRTQQEDSAVYLCASGEFSGNTIYFGEGSWLTVV.

This clonotype came up a few times. The chain couples TRBV5-1 to TRBJ2-5; TRBD2 aligns across 9 bases. V dropped 2 bases and J dropped 2; count of bases not matched to a gene: 4. This CDR3 is built from 15 residues. Germline CDR1 is SGHRS and CDR2 is YFSETQ. CDR3 nucleotide sequence: TGCGCCAGCAGCTTACCTAGCGGGGAACAAGAGACCCAGTACTTC. It is translated as CASSLPSGEQETQYF.

In this sample, this clonotype turned up a few times. The chain recombines TRBV7-9 with TRBJ1-5; TRBD1 might be the D (6 bases). V was cut by 6 bases and J by 3 bases, with 12 bases left in between. The CDR3 is 14 amino acids. Germline V gene data show CDR1 as SEHNR and CDR2 as FQNEAQ (reference sequence). The CDR3 sequence: CASSHGQNNQPQHF. The CDR3 DNA reads TGTGCCAGCAGTCACGGACAGAACAATCAGCCCCAGCATTTT.

The chain couples TRBV3-1 to TRBJ1-1; TRBD1 might be the D (5 bases). Deletions cut 4 bases from V and 4 bases from J, with 16 bases between. This CDR3 is 15 amino acids long. CDR1 and CDR2 from the germline V gene are LGHDT and YNNKEL (reference sequence). The CDR3 DNA reads TGTGCCAGCAGCCCTCGGGGGAGTATGGGCACTGAAGCTTTCTTT. This encodes CASSPRGSMGTEAFF.

This clonotype was detected a few times. V usage is TRBV20-1 and J usage is TRBJ2-2; D not certain. The CDR3 is 14 amino acids. V was pared by 0 bases and J by 6 bases, with 11 bases between. Germline CDR1 and CDR2: DFQATT and SNEGSKA (reference sequence). The CDR3 loop reads CSARDPRAAGELFF. DNA of the CDR3: TGCAGTGCTAGAGATCCGAGAGCCGCCGGGGAGCTGTTTTTT.